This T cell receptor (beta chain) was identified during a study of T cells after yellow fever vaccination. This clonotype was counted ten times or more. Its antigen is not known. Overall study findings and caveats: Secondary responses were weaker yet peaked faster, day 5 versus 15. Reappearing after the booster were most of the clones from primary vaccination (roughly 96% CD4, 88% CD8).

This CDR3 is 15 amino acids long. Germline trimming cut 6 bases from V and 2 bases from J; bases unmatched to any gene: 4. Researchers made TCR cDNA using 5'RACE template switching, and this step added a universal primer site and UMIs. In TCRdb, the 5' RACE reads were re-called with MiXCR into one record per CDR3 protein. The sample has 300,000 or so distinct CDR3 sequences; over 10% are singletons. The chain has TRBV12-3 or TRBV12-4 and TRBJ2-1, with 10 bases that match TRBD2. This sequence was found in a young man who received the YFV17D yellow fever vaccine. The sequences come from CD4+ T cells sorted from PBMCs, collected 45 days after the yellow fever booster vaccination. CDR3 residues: CASRRTSGTYNEQFF. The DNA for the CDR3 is TGTGCCAGCAGGAGGACTAGCGGCACCTACAATGAGCAGTTCTTC.